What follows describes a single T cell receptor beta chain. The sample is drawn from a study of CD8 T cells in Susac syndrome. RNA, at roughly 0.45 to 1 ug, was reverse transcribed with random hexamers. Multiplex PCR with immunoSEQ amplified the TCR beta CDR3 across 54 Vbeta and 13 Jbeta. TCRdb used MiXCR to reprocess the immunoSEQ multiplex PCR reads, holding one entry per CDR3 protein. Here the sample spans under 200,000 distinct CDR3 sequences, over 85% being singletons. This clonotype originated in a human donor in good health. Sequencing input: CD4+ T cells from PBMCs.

CDR3 in amino acids: CASRWREHTDTQYF. CDR3 coding DNA: TGCGCCAGCAGATGGAGAGAACACACAGATACGCAGTATTTT. The chain couples TRBV5-1 to TRBJ2-3; D uncertain. V dropped 5 bases and J dropped 2 bases, with 12 bases sitting between them. This CDR3 comprises 14 residues. The V gene's germline CDR1 is SGHRS and CDR2 YFSETQ.